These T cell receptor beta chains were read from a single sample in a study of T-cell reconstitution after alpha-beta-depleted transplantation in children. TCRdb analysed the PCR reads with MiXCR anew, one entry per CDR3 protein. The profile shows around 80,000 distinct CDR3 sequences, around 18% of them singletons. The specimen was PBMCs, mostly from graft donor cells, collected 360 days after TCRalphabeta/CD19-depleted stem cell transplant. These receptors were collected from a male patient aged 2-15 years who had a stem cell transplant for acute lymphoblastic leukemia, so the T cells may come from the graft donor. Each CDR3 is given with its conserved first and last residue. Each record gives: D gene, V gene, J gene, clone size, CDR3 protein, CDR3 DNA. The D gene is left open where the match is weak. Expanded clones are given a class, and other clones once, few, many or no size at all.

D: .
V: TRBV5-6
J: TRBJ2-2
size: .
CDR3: CASSLVVGHTGELFF
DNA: TGTGCCAGCAGCTTGGTCGTCGGGCACACCGGGGAGCTGTTTTTT

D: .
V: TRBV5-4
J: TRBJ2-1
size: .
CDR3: CASSLGKSSYNEQFF
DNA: TGTGCCAGCAGCTTGGGTAAAAGCTCCTACAATGAGCAGTTCTTC

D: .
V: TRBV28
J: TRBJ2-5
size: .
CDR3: CASSRRAEETQYF
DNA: TGTGCCAGCAGTCGGAGGGCCGAAGAGACCCAGTACTTC

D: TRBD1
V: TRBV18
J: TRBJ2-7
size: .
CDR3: CASSPRQGPYYEQYF
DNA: TGTGCCAGCTCACCCAGACAGGGCCCGTACTACGAGCAGTACTTC

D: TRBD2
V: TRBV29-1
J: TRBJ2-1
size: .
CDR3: CSVEAASGSQEQFF
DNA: TGCAGCGTTGAAGCGGCTAGCGGGAGTCAGGAGCAGTTCTTC

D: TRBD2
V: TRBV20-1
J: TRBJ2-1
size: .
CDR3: CSARPGGGRVNEQFF
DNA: TGCAGTGCTAGACCGGGGGGGGGCAGGGTCAATGAGCAGTTCTTC

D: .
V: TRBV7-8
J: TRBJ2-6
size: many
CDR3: CASSLVRGRQTGANVLTF
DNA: TGTGCCAGCAGCTTAGTTCGAGGGCGCCAAACTGGGGCCAACGTCCTGACTTTC

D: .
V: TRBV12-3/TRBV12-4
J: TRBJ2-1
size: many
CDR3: CASSLWGRGQFF
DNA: TGTGCCAGCAGTTTATGGGGCAGGGGGCAGTTCTTC

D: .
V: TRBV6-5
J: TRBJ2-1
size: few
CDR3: CASSYPDSGSVSYNEQFF
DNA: TGTGCCAGCAGTTACCCGGATTCAGGTAGCGTCTCCTACAATGAGCAGTTCTTC

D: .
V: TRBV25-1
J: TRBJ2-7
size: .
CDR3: CASSEFDISGPSYEQYF
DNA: TGTGCCAGCAGTGAATTCGACATTAGCGGTCCTTCCTACGAGCAGTACTTC

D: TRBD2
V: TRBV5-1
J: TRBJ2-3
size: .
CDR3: CASRASSGRQDTQYF
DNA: TGCGCCAGCAGGGCCAGTAGCGGGAGACAAGATACGCAGTATTTT

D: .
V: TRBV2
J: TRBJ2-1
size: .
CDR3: CASRGWTEGEQFF
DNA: TGTGCCAGCAGGGGCTGGACTGAGGGTGAGCAGTTCTTC

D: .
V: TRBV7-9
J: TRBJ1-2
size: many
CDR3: CASSLGGTRTYGYTF
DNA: TGTGCCAGCAGCTTAGGTGGGACACGAACATATGGCTACACCTTC

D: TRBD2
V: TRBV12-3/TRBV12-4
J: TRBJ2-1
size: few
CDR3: CASSRTSGVGYEQFF
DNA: TGTGCCAGCAGTCGGACTAGCGGGGTGGGGTATGAGCAGTTCTTC

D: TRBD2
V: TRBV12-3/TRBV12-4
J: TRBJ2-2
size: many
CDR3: CASSGLAGAGELFF
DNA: TGTGCCAGCTCCGGACTAGCGGGAGCCGGGGAGCTGTTTTTT

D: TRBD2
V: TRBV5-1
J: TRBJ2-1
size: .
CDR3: CASSLPRTSGINEQFF
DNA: TGCGCCAGCAGCTTGCCGCGGACTAGCGGGATCAATGAGCAGTTCTTC

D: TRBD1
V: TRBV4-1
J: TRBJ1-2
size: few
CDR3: CASSQATGGVGYTF
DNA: TGCGCCAGCAGCCAAGCAACAGGGGGCGTTGGCTACACCTTC

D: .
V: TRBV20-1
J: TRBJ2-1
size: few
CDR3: CSARSLEGQSYNEQFF
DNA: TGCAGTGCTAGATCTCTGGAGGGCCAATCCTACAATGAGCAGTTCTTC

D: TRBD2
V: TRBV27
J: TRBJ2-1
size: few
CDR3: CASSSAGAPYNEQFF
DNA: TGTGCCAGCAGCTCAGCGGGAGCCCCCTACAATGAGCAGTTCTTC

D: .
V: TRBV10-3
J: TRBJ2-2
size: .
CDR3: CAISDPPTSLGGELFF
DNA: TGTGCCATCAGTGACCCTCCTACTAGTCTCGGCGGGGAGCTGTTTTTT

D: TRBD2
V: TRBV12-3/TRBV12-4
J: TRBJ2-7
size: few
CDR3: CASRGGPYEQYF
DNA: TGTGCCAGCAGGGGAGGGCCTTACGAGCAGTACTTC

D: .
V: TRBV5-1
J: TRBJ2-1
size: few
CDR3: CASSPLWSSYNEQFF
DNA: TGCGCCAGCAGTCCCCTGTGGAGCTCCTACAATGAGCAGTTCTTC

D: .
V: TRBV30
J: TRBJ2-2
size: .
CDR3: CAWSLGLTGELFF
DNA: TGTGCCTGGAGTTTGGGTCTCACCGGGGAGCTGTTTTTT

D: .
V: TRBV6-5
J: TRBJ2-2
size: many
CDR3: CASSYSQLIGELFF
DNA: TGTGCCAGCAGTTACTCCCAACTCATCGGGGAGCTGTTTTTT

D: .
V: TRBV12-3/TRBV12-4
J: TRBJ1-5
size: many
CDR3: CASSLGRNTNQPQHF
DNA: TGTGCCAGCAGTTTGGGGCGGAACACTAATCAGCCCCAGCATTTT

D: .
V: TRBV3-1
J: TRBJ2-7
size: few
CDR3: CASRPRNRDEQYF
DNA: TGTGCCAGCAGACCACGAAACAGGGACGAGCAGTACTTC

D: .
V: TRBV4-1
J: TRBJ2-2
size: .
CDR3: CASSQALFSSGFTGELFF
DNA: TGCGCCAGCAGCCAAGCTCTCTTCTCGTCAGGGTTCACCGGGGAGCTGTTTTTT

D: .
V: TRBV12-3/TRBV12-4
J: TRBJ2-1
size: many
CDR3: CASSNPRDLAHEQFF
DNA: TGTGCCAGCAGCAATCCCCGGGACTTAGCACATGAGCAGTTCTTC

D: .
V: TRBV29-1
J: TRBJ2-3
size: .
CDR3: CSVGQAADTQYF
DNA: TGCAGCGTTGGCCAAGCTGCAGATACGCAGTATTTT

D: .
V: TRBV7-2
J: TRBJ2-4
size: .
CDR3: CASSLGGVNIQYF
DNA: TGTGCCAGCAGCTTAGGAGGGGTTAACATTCAGTACTTC

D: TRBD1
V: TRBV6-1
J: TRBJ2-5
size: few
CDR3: CASSRQGAQETQYF
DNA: TGTGCCAGCAGTCGGCAGGGGGCCCAAGAGACCCAGTACTTC

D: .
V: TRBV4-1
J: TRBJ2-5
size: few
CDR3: CASSQGVGRGETQYF
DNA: TGCGCCAGCAGCCAAGGAGTAGGGCGTGGGGAGACCCAGTACTTC